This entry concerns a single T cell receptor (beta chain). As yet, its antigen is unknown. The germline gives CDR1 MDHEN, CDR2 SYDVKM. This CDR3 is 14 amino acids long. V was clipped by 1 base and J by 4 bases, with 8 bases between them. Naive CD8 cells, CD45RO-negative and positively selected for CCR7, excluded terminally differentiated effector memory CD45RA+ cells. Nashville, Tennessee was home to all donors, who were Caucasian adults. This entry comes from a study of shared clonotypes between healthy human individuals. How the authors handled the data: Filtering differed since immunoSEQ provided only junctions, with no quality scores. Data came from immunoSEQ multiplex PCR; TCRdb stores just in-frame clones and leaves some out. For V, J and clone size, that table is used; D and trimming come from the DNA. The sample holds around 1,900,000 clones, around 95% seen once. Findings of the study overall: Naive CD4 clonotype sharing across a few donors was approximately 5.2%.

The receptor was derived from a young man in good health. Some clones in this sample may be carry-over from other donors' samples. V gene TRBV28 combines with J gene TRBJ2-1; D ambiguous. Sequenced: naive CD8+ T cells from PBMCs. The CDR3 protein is CASSLSSLYNEQFF. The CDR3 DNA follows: TGTGCCAGCAGTTTATCCTCCCTTTACAATGAGCAGTTCTTC.